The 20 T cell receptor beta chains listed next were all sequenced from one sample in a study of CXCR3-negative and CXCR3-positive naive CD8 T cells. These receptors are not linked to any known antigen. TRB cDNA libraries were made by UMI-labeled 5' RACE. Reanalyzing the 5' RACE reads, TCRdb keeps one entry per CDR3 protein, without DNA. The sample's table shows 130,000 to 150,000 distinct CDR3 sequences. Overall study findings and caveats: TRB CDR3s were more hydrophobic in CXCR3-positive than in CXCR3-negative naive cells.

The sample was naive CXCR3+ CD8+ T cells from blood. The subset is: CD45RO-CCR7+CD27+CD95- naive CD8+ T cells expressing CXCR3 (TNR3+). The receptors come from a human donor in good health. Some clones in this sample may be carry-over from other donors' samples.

The CDR3 loop reads CSVPGWADEQFF. The chain carries TRBV29-1 and TRBJ2-1; TCRdb proposes TRBD1, but this gene call is untestable without DNA. This CDR3 contains 12 residues. Germline V gives CDR1 SQVTM, CDR2 ANQGSEA.

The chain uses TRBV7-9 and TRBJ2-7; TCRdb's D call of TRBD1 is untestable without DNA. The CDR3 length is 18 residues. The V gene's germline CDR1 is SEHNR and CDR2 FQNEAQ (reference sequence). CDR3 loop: CASSSTFAVRGGSYEQYF. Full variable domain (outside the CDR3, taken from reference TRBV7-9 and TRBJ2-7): DTGVSQNPRHKITKRGQNVTFRCDPISEHNRLYWYRQTLGQGPEFLTYFQNEAQLEKSRLLSDRFSAERPKGSFSTLEIQRTEQGDSAMYLCASSSTFAVRGGSYEQYFGPGTRLTVT.

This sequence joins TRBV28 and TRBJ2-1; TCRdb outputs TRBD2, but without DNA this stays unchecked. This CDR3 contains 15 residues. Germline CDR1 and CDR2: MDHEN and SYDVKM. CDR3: CASSEREVSYNEQFF.

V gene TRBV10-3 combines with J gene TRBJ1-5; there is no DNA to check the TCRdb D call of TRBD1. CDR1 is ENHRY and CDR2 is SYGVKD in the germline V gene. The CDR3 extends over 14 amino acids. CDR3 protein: CATRRGQGNQPQHF.

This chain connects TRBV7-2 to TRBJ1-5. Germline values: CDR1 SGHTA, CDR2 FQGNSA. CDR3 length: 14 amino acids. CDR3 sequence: CASSLWLVEQPQHF. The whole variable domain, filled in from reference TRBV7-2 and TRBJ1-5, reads GAGVSQSPSNKVTEKGKDVELRCDPISGHTALYWYRQSLGQGLEFLIYFQGNSAPDKSGLPSDRFSAERTGGSVSTLTIQRTQQEDSAVYLCASSLWLVEQPQHFGDGTRLSIL.

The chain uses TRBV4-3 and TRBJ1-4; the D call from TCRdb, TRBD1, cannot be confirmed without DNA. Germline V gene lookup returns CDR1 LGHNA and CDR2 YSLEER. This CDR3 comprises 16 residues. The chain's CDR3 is CASSQGRALSNEKLFF.

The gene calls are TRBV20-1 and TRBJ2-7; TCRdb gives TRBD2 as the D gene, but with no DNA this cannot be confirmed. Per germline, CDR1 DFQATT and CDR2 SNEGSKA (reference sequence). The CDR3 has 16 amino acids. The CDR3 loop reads CSARGPSGRAGYEQYF.

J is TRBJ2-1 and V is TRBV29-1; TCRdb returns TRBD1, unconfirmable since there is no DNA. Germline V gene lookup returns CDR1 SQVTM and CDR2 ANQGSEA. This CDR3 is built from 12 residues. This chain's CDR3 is CSAGTRGNEQFF.

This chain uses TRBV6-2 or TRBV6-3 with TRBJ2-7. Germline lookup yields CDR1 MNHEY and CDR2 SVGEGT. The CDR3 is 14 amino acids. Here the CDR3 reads CASSYPGPLYEQYF.

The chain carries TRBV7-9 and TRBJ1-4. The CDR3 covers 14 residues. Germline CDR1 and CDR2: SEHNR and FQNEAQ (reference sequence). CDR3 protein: CASSLSREVEKLFF. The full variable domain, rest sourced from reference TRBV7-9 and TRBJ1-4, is DTGVSQNPRHKITKRGQNVTFRCDPISEHNRLYWYRQTLGQGPEFLTYFQNEAQLEKSRLLSDRFSAERPKGSFSTLEIQRTEQGDSAMYLCASSLSREVEKLFFGSGTQLSVL.

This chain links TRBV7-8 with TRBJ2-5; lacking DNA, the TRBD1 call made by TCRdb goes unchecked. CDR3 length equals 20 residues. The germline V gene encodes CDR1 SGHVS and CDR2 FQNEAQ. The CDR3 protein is CASSLGGGQHDGGYQETQYF. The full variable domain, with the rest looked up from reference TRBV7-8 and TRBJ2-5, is GAGVSQSPRYKVAKRGQDVALRCDPISGHVSLFWYQQALGQGPEFLTYFQNEAQLDKSGLPSDRFFAERPEGSVSTLKIQRTQQEDSAVYLCASSLGGGQHDGGYQETQYFGPGTRLLVL.

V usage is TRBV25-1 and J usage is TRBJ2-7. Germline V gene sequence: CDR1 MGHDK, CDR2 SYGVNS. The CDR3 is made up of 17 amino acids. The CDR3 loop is CASSEWPYRVRTYEQYF.

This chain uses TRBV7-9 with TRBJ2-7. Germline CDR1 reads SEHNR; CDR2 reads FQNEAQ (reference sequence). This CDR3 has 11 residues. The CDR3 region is CASRSLEEQYF.

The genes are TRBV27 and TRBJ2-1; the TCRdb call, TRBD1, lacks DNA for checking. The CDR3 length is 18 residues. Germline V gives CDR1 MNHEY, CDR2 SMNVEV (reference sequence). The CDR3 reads CASSSPTPGLASYNEQFF.

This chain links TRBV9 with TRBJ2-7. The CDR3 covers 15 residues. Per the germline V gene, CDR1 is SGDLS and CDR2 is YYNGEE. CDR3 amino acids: CASSVGQDRSYEQYF.

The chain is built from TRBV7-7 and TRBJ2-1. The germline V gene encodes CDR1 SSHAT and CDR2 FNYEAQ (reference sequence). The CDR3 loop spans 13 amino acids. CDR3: CASSFSSYNEQFF. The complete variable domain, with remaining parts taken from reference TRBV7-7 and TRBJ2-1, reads GAGVSQSPRYKVTKRGQDVTLRCDPISSHATLYWYQQALGQGPEFLTYFNYEAQPDKSGLPSDRFSAERPEGSISTLTIQRTEQRDSAMYRCASSFSSYNEQFFGPGTRLTVL.

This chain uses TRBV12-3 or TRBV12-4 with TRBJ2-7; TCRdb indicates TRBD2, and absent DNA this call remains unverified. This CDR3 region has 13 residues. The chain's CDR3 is CASSPGPSGLEYF.

CDR3 amino acids: CASSDGDNPYEQYF. This chain joins TRBV2 and TRBJ2-7. The CDR3 is 14 residues long. The germline V gene encodes CDR1 SNHLY and CDR2 FYNNEI.

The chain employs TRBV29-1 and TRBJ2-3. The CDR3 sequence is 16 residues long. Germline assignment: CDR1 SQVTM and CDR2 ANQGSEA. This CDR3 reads CSVESVFSEVTDTQYF.

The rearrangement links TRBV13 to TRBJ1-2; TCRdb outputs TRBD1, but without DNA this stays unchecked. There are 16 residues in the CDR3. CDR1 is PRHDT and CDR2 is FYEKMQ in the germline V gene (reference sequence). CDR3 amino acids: CASSTGQGVPDYGYTF.